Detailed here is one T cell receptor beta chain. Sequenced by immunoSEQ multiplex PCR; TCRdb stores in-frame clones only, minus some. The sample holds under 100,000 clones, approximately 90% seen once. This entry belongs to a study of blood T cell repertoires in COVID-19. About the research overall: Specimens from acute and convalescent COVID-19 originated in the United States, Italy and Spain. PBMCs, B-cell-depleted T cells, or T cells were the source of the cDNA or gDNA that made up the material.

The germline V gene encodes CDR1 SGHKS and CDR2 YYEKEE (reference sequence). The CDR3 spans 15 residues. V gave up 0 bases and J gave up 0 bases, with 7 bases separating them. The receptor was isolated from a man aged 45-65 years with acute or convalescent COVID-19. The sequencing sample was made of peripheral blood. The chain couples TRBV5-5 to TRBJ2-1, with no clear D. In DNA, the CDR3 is TGTGCCAGCAGCTTGGTGTTTAGCTCCTACAATGAGCAGTTCTTC. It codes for CASSLVFSSYNEQFF.